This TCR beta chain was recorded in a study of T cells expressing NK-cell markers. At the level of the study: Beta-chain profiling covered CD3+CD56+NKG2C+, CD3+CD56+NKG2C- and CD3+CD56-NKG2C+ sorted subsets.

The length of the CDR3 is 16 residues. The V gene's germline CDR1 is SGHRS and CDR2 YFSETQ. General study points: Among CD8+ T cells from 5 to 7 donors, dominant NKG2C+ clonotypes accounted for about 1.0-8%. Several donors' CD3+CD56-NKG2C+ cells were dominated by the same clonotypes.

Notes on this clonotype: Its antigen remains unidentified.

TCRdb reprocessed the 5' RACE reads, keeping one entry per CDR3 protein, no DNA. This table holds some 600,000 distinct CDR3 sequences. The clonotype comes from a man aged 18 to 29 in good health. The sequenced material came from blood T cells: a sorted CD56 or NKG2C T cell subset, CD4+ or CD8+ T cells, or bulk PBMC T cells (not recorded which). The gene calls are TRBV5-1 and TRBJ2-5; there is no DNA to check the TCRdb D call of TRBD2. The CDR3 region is CASKISSGRSQETQYF.